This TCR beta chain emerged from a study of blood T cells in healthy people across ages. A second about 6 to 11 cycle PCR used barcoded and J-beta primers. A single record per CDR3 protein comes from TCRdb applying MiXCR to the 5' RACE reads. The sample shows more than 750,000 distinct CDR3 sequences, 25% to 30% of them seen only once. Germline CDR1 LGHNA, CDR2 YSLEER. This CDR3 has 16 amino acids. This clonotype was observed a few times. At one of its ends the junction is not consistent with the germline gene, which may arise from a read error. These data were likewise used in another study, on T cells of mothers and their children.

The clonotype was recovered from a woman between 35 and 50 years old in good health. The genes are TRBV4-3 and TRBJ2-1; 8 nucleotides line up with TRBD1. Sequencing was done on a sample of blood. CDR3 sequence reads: CASSQDGTGSYDEQFF. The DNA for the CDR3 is TGCGCCAGCAGCCAAGATGGGACAGGCTCCTACGATGAGCAGTTCTTC.